These T cell receptor beta chains were read from a single sample in a study of CD8 T cells in ankylosing spondylitis. TCRdb fed the 5' RACE reads into MiXCR, producing one record per CDR3 protein. The sample shows a few hundred thousand distinct CDR3 sequences, 18% of them seen only once. Sample: blood, either unsorted or a sorted T cell fraction (not recorded which). These TCRs come from a male donor with ankylosing spondylitis. CDR3s include the opening cysteine and the closing phenylalanine or tryptophan. Each record gives: J gene, clone size, V gene, D gene, CDR3 DNA, CDR3 protein. The D gene is left open where the match is weak. Clone size is given for some rows only: seen once, a few or many times, or a class if the clone is expanded.

TRBJ2-1	few	TRBV5-5	TRBD1	TGTGCCAGCAGTCTCCGGGACAGGGTGAATGAGCAGTTCTTC	CASSLRDRVNEQFF
TRBJ2-3	many	TRBV4-1	TRBD2	TGCGCCAGCAGCCGCTGGACTAGCGGGGGCACAGATACGCAGTATTTT	CASSRWTSGGTDTQYF
TRBJ2-7	few	TRBV7-9	NA	TGTGCCAGCAGCTCCCGGGACACCGCCTACGAGCAGTACTTC	CASSSRDTAYEQYF
TRBJ2-1	few	TRBV20-1	TRBD2	TGCAGTGCCAATAGCGGGGGGGTTAACAATGAGCAGTTCTTC	CSANSGGVNNEQFF
TRBJ2-5	NA	TRBV28	NA	TGTGCCAGCAGTCCCAACCCGGGGGCAGAGACCCAGTACTTC	CASSPNPGAETQYF
TRBJ2-5	NA	TRBV2	NA	TGTGCCAGCAGTGATGGATTGGCGGCCCAAGAGACCCAGTACTTC	CASSDGLAAQETQYF
TRBJ2-1	NA	TRBV12-3/TRBV12-4	NA	TGTGCCAGCAGTCGGGGCAGCAACTACAATGAGCAGTTCTTC	CASSRGSNYNEQFF
TRBJ2-3	few	TRBV7-9	NA	TGTGCCAGCAGCTTGGAGTTTGTCTCAGATACGCAGTATTTT	CASSLEFVSDTQYF
TRBJ1-5	many	TRBV5-1	NA	TGCGCCAGCAGCTGGGACAGCAATCAGCCCCAGCATTTT	CASSWDSNQPQHF
TRBJ2-7	NA	TRBV7-9	TRBD1	TGTGCCAGCGAGACAGGGCCTGCCTACGAGCAGTACTTC	CASETGPAYEQYF
TRBJ2-7	few	TRBV20-1	NA	TGCAGTGCCATTCCCAGGACGGGGCCCTACGAGCAGTACTTC	CSAIPRTGPYEQYF
TRBJ2-5	many	TRBV20-1	NA	TGCAGTGCTAAAGGACTGGGCGGGTTACAAGAGACCCAGTACTTC	CSAKGLGGLQETQYF
TRBJ2-7	many	TRBV10-3	NA	TGTGCCGCCTCAGACGTAGCCTACGAGCAGTACTTC	CAASDVAYEQYF
TRBJ2-2	NA	TRBV4-1	NA	TGCGCCAGCAGCCAAGTGTTTCCGGGCGGGGACACCGGGGAGCTGTTTTTT	CASSQVFPGGDTGELFF
TRBJ2-7	NA	TRBV28	NA	TGTGCCAGCAGTTTTAGGGGGGATACCTACGAGCAGTACTTC	CASSFRGDTYEQYF
TRBJ1-2	few	TRBV4-1	NA	TGCGCCAGCAGCCAAGATAGGATAGAGGGGTACTATGGCTACACCTTC	CASSQDRIEGYYGYTF
TRBJ2-5	few	TRBV6-5	TRBD2	TGTGCCAGCAGTTACGAGACTAGCGGGAGAGAGACCCAGTACTTC	CASSYETSGRETQYF
TRBJ2-5	NA	TRBV12-3/TRBV12-4	NA	TGTGCCAGCAGCCACTCGGACATTTCAGCCCACTTC	CASSHSDISAHF
TRBJ2-1	NA	TRBV9	TRBD2	TGTGCCAGCAGTGGGGGACTAGAGGGCTCCTACAATGAGCAGTTCTTC	CASSGGLEGSYNEQFF
TRBJ2-7	few	TRBV30	NA	TGTGCCTGGGACTACGGAGGGGCCGAGCAGTACTTC	CAWDYGGAEQYF
TRBJ1-5	few	TRBV12-3/TRBV12-4	NA	TGTGCCAGCAGTTTAGCCCTACAGTACAATCAGCCCCAGCATTTT	CASSLALQYNQPQHF
TRBJ2-1	NA	TRBV7-8	TRBD1	TGTGCCAGCAGCTTAACGCAGGGGGCGGATGAGCAGTTCTTC	CASSLTQGADEQFF
TRBJ2-7	NA	TRBV12-3/TRBV12-4	TRBD2	TGTGCCAGCAGAGGACTAGCGGCTCCTTCCCCCTACGAGCAGTACTTC	CASRGLAAPSPYEQYF
TRBJ1-2	NA	TRBV12-3/TRBV12-4	NA	TGTGCCAGCAGTCCATCCGGGGCAATCTACACCTTC	CASSPSGAIYTF
TRBJ2-7	few	TRBV20-1	NA	TGCAGTGCTAGTCCAGGGGTGGGGGAGCAGTACTTC	CSASPGVGEQYF
TRBJ2-7	many	TRBV4-1	TRBD1	TGCGCCAGCAGCCCCCGGGACAGAGCCTACGAGCAGTACTTC	CASSPRDRAYEQYF
TRBJ2-1	NA	TRBV28	TRBD2	TGTGCCAGCAGTTTTTTCGGGCTAGCGGGCTACAATGAGCAGTTCTTC	CASSFFGLAGYNEQFF
TRBJ2-5	few	TRBV3-1	NA	TGTGCCAGCAGACCAGGGACGAAGGAGACCCAGTACTTC	CASRPGTKETQYF
TRBJ2-1	many	TRBV29-1	TRBD2	TGCAGCGTTCGGGGACTAGCGGATAGCTCCTACAATGAGCAGTTCTTC	CSVRGLADSSYNEQFF
TRBJ1-5	few	TRBV28	NA	TGTGCCAGCAGTTTTCCCAGCAACAATCAGCCCCAGCATTTT	CASSFPSNNQPQHF
TRBJ2-3	few	TRBV13	TRBD1	TGTGCCAGCAGCCCGGGACAGGGGGCGTGGGTCACAGATACGCAGTATTTT	CASSPGQGAWVTDTQYF
TRBJ2-1	NA	TRBV7-8	NA	TGTGCCAGCAGCTTCTTCCGGGACGGCTCCTACAATGAGCAGTTCTTC	CASSFFRDGSYNEQFF
TRBJ2-1	few	TRBV7-3	NA	TGTGCCAGCACCGCTGTGGGGGGTGAGCAGTTCTTC	CASTAVGGEQFF
TRBJ2-1	NA	TRBV29-1	TRBD2	TGCAGCGGAAGGACTAGCGGGAGACATGGGTTCTTC	CSGRTSGRHGFF
TRBJ1-2	NA	TRBV10-3	NA	TGTGCCATCAGTGAACCCAGTTCTTATGGCTACACCTTC	CAISEPSSYGYTF
TRBJ1-1	NA	TRBV7-9	NA	TGTGCCAGCAGCTCCTCCCGCGGGAGGGATTACACTGAAGCTTTCTTT	CASSSSRGRDYTEAFF
TRBJ2-1	NA	TRBV11-1	NA	TGTGCCAGCAGCTTCGGGACTGGCGGGGAGCAGTTCTTC	CASSFGTGGEQFF